Presented here are 5 T cell receptor beta chains from one specimen sequenced in a study of blood T cell repertoires in COVID-19. Using immunoSEQ multiplex PCR, the repertoire was profiled, and TCRdb retains in-frame clones only, with some absent. The table lists around 99,000 clones, about 91% of them singletons, with about 6.8% in the top ten. The source material was peripheral blood. These receptors were taken from a man aged 45-65 years with active or convalescent COVID-19.

This clone was detected a few times. The V call is TRBV18, the J call TRBJ1-2; 7 nucleotides match TRBD1. Germline V CDR1 and CDR2: KGHSH, LQKENI. V was clipped by 6 bases and J by 8 bases; unmatched bases: 12. The CDR3 loop spans 14 amino acids. For the CDR3, the DNA is TGTGCCAGCTCGTCCGGACAGGCGGAGTGGGGCTACACCTTC. This encodes CASSSGQAEWGYTF.

The chain links TRBV19 to TRBJ2-7; 7 bases agree with TRBD1. Unmatched junction bases numbered 8, after V lost 4 bases and J lost 2 bases. The CDR3 covers 15 residues. Germline assignment: CDR1 LNHDA and CDR2 SQIVND (reference sequence). As DNA, the CDR3 is TGTGCCAGTAGTAGACAGGGACCTTTCACCTACGAGCAGTACTTC. This translates into CASSRQGPFTYEQYF.

The chain joins TRBV6-5 to TRBJ1-5; D gene uncertain. CDR3 size: 14 residues. V shed 8 bases and J shed 0 bases, with 11 bases lying between them. CDR1 and CDR2 from the germline V gene are MNHEY and SVGAGI. Here the CDR3 reads CASASRNSNQPQHF. The CDR3 coding sequence is TGTGCCAGCGCTTCCAGGAATAGCAATCAGCCCCAGCATTTT.

The V call is TRBV2, the J call TRBJ1-5; 7 bases are shared with TRBD1. Germline trimming cut 2 bases from V and 6 bases from J; bases unmatched to any gene: 7. The CDR3 sequence is 15 residues long. CDR1 is SNHLY and CDR2 is FYNNEI in the germline V gene. In DNA form, the CDR3 reads TGTGCCAGCAGTGAATCCCACAGGGGTGGTCAGCCCCAGCATTTT. The encoded protein is CASSESHRGGQPQHF.

The chain couples TRBV3-1 (or the pseudogene TRBV3-2) to TRBJ2-1, with TRBD1 as a possible D gene (6 bases). This CDR3 is built from 14 residues. Germline assignment: CDR1 LGHDT and CDR2 YNNKEL (reference sequence). Deletions cut 1 base from V and 9 bases from J, with 13 bases between. The CDR3 sequence: CASSQVSGGSEQFF. The CDR3 region has the DNA TGTGCCAGCAGCCAAGTCAGTGGGGGCAGTGAGCAGTTCTTC.